This T cell receptor beta chain was retrieved from a study of graft-versus-host responses after intestinal transplantation. Sequencing was performed with immunoSEQ multiplex PCR; in TCRdb, only in-frame clones are kept and a portion is missing. Of around 90,000 clones listed, roughly 91% are singletons. Trimming removed 0 bases from V and 10 bases from J; junction bases left unmatched: 8. The CDR3 runs to 15 residues. Germline CDR1 reads PRHDT; CDR2 reads FYEKMQ (reference sequence). In the case of this clone: Its antigen is not identified.

The rearrangement uses TRBV13 and TRBJ2-1, with TRBD2 matching over 8 bases. The sequences come from unstimulated CD8+ T cells sorted from spleen or lymph node cells, collected before transplant. The TCR was taken from a human donor who was the organ donor for an intestinal transplant. The CDR3 nucleotides read TGTGCCAGCAGCTTAGGGACTAGCGCAAATCACGAGCAGTTCTTC. Its translation is CASSLGTSANHEQFF.